What follows describes a single T cell receptor beta chain. What it binds is unknown. The data belong to a study of cytomegalovirus exposure and HLA in healthy donors. Whole-study results and caveats: The study recorded 150 to 200 TCR beta chains that were cytomegalovirus-associated.

Germline CDR1 and CDR2: MNHEY and SVGAGI. The CDR3 loop spans 14 amino acids. V trimming: 4 bases; J trimming: 9 bases; junction bases outside the gene matches: 10. Some clones are missing from TCRdb's copy, which holds only in-frame ones; the method was immunoSEQ multiplex PCR. The repertoire consists of about 110,000 clones, with 90% to 96% occurring once and the leading ten covering roughly 0.66%. The donors formed part of the roughly 120-subject validation cohort, distinct from the roughly 670-subject first cohort. This chain connects TRBV6-5 to TRBJ2-7, with TRBD1 matching over 9 bases. The source of this sequence is a woman younger than 35 in good health and CMV-seronegative. The sequenced sample was PBMCs. Written as DNA, the CDR3 is TGTGCCAGCAGTTTCGACAGGGGGAGAAGGGGGCAGTACTTC. Translated: CASSFDRGRRGQYF.